One and the same sample provided the 19 T cell receptor beta chains below, sequenced in a study of graft-versus-host responses after intestinal transplantation. TCRdb's table, derived via immunoSEQ multiplex PCR, lists solely in-frame clones and lacks some. Of tens of thousands of clones listed, 70% to 85% are singletons. Their target antigens are unknown. Sequencing was performed on unstimulated CD4+ T cells sorted from spleen or lymph node cells, taken before transplant. These receptors all come from a human donor who was the organ donor for an intestinal transplant.

This clone has only one observation. CDR3 bases: TGTGCCTGGACGAAAGGGCGCAATCAGCCCCAGCATTTT. Translating gives CAWTKGRNQPQHF. The V and J genes are TRBV30 and TRBJ1-5; the D is unclear. V dropped 4 bases and J dropped 2 bases, with 9 bases sitting between them. Germline V gene sequence: CDR1 GTSNPN, CDR2 SVGIG (reference sequence). The CDR3 length is 13 residues.

The chain couples TRBV21-1 to TRBJ2-5; TRBD2 is the table's D call, not checked against the DNA. TRBV21-1 is recorded as a pseudogene. The CDR3 spans 19 residues. CDR3 region: CASIHIPGTSGTHQETQYF. DNA for the CDR3: TGTGCCAGCATCCATATCCCCGGGACTAGCGGAACTCACCAAGAGACCCAGTACTTC.

The V call is TRBV6-5, the J call TRBJ2-7; D is possibly TRBD1 (6 bases). The CDR3 runs 15 residues. The germline V gene has CDR1 MNHEY and CDR2 SVGAGI. V lost 4 bases to trimming and J lost 6 bases, with 19 bases between them. CDR3 protein: CASSSLQGVSSEQYF. The CDR3 region has the DNA TGTGCCAGCAGTTCCTTACAGGGAGTAAGTAGCGAGCAGTACTTC.

V and J are TRBV29-1 and TRBJ1-2; 8 bases agree with TRBD1. The CDR3 loop spans 13 amino acids. In germline, CDR1 is SQVTM, CDR2 ANQGSEA. The junction had 7 bases not matched to a gene; V was cut back by 5 bases and J by 5 bases. The CDR3 DNA sequence: TGCAGCGTTATGGGACAGGTGACTTATGGCTACACCTTC. Translation: CSVMGQVTYGYTF.

The gene calls are TRBV30 and TRBJ2-5; weak D call: TRBD2 (7 bases). Germline values: CDR1 GTSNPN, CDR2 SVGIG (reference sequence). The CDR3 spans 14 residues. Trimming took 7 bases from V and 5 from J, leaving 20 bases between them. CDR3 protein: CASSDGGRLETQYF. As DNA, the CDR3 is TGTGCCTCATCCGACGGGGGGCGGTTGGAGACCCAGTACTTC. The complete variable domain, with remaining parts taken from reference TRBV30 and TRBJ2-5, reads SQTIHQWPATLVQPVGSPLSLECTVEGTSNPNLYWYRQAAGRGLQLLFYSVGIGQISSEVPQNLSASRPQDRQFILSSKKLLLSDSGFYLCASSDGGRLETQYFGPGTRLLVL.

The chain combines TRBV9 with TRBJ1-6; D unresolved. The germline V gene has CDR1 SGDLS and CDR2 YYNGEE. V lost 2 bases and J lost 8, with 8 bases in between. CDR3 length: 13 residues. The CDR3 sequence: CASSVDVYSPLHF. CDR3 in DNA: TGTGCCAGCAGCGTGGACGTTTATTCACCCCTCCACTTT.

This clone was seen only once. As DNA, the CDR3 is TGTGCCAGCAGCTTCCGTTCCGAGCGGCACAATGAGCAGTTCTTC. It yields the protein CASSFRSERHNEQFF. The V gene is TRBV5-6, the J gene TRBJ2-1; possible D gene TRBD2, 5 bases. The CDR3 covers 15 residues. The germline V gene has CDR1 SGHDT and CDR2 YYEEEE. V lost 2 bases and J 5 bases, leaving 14 bases between the germline ends. Combining the CDR3 with reference TRBV5-6 and TRBJ2-1 gives the whole variable domain DAGVTQSPTHLIKTRGQQVTLRCSPKSGHDTVSWYQQALGQGPQFIFQYYEEEERQRGNFPDRFSGHQFPNYSSELNVNALLLGDSALYLCASSFRSERHNEQFFGPGTRLTVL.

The chain combines TRBV6-6 with TRBJ1-1, with D perhaps matching TRBD1 (5 bases). V was shortened by 1 base and J by 6 bases, with 12 bases between the two germline ends. Germline values: CDR1 MNHNY, CDR2 SVGAGI (reference sequence). The CDR3 has 14 residues. CDR3 sequence: CASSYFQGRSEAFF. The CDR3 DNA follows: TGTGCCAGCAGTTACTTTCAGGGAAGGTCTGAAGCTTTCTTT.

This sequence joins TRBV7-2 and TRBJ1-5; the D is unclear. CDR1 is SGHTA and CDR2 is FQGNSA in the germline V gene. Trimming removed 1 base from V and 3 bases from J, with 10 bases in between. This CDR3 has 15 amino acids. The CDR3 coding sequence is TGTGCCAGCAGCTTAGGGCAGACATACAATCAGCCCCAGCATTTT. This gives the protein CASSLGQTYNQPQHF. The full variable domain, completed using reference TRBV7-2 and TRBJ1-5, is GAGVSQSPSNKVTEKGKDVELRCDPISGHTALYWYRQSLGQGLEFLIYFQGNSAPDKSGLPSDRFSAERTGGSVSTLTIQRTQQEDSAVYLCASSLGQTYNQPQHFGDGTRLSIL.

The rearrangement joins TRBV10-3 to TRBJ1-6; 8 nucleotides agree with TRBD1. This CDR3 comprises 13 residues. The J segment lost 6 bases and the V segment lost 6 bases, leaving 1 base of the junction unmatched. Germline lookup yields CDR1 ENHRY and CDR2 SYGVKD. The CDR3 region has the DNA TGTGCCATCAGCGGACAGGGTAATTCACCCCTCCACTTT. Its translation: CAISGQGNSPLHF.

The V call is TRBV5-1, the J call TRBJ2-7, with 10 bases fitting TRBD1. The CDR3 loop spans 16 amino acids. Unmatched junction bases numbered 14, after V lost 4 bases and J lost 7 bases. Per the germline V gene, CDR1 is SGHRS and CDR2 is YFSETQ. The CDR3 sequence is CASSPRAGTGVEEQYF. CDR3 in DNA: TGCGCCAGCAGCCCAAGGGCAGGGACAGGGGTAGAAGAGCAGTACTTC.

This clone was picked up a small number of times. CDR3 sequence reads: CASSLAGAGPEQYF. The CDR3 DNA is TGCGCCAGCAGCTTGGCCGGTGCAGGGCCCGAGCAGTACTTC. J is TRBJ2-7 and V is TRBV5-1; D is perhaps TRBD1 (5 bases). The V gene's germline CDR1 is SGHRS and CDR2 YFSETQ. The CDR3 has 14 amino acids. The V gene lost 0 bases and the J gene lost 6 bases, with 13 bases spanning the gap.

The rearrangement joins TRBV6-1 to TRBJ2-7, with 8 bases lining up with TRBD2. The CDR3 contains 15 residues. The germline V gene has CDR1 MNHNS and CDR2 SASEGT. V trimming: 5 bases; J trimming: 2 bases; junction bases outside the gene matches: 8. In DNA form, the CDR3 reads TGTGCCAGCAGTCGCGCGGCGGGACTAGCCTACGAGCAGTACTTC. Translated: CASSRAAGLAYEQYF.

The rearrangement joins TRBV11-3 to TRBJ2-1; the D is unclear. This CDR3 comprises 12 residues. The germline V and J ends were trimmed by 4 bases and 13 bases, with 14 bases remaining between them. The germline V gene encodes CDR1 SGHNT and CDR2 YENEEA. For the CDR3, the DNA is TGTGCCAGCAGCTCTATAGACGGAAGTCAGTTCTTC. It is translated as CASSSIDGSQFF.

This chain links TRBV30 with TRBJ1-5, with 8 nucleotides matching TRBD1. Germline V gene sequence: CDR1 GTSNPN, CDR2 SVGIG (reference sequence). Trimming cost V 3 bases and J 2 bases; bases outside gene matches: 0. The CDR3 extends over 13 amino acids. This CDR3 is CAWRGQGNQPQHF. The CDR3 DNA is TGTGCCTGGAGGGGACAGGGCAATCAGCCCCAGCATTTT.

J is TRBJ1-3 and V is TRBV6-5; 10 positions agree with TRBD1. The CDR3 covers 14 residues. The ends lost 4 bases at V and 3 bases at J; junction bases unmatched: 0. CDR1 MNHEY and CDR2 SVGAGI come from the germline V gene. The CDR3 sequence: CASSWDRGGNTIYF. CDR3 coding DNA: TGTGCCAGCAGTTGGGACAGGGGTGGAAACACCATATATTTT.

A single count supports this clone. This chain connects TRBV4-2 to TRBJ2-1; 8 bases align to TRBD2. Trimming cost V 1 base and J 0 bases; bases outside gene matches: 2. This CDR3 spans 16 amino acids. Germline assignment: CDR1 LGHNA and CDR2 YNFKEQ. CDR3 sequence (DNA): TGTGCCAGCAGCCAAGCGGGGGGGAGCTCCTACAATGAGCAGTTCTTC. Protein: CASSQAGGSSYNEQFF.

J is TRBJ2-1 and V is TRBV19; 10 positions agree with TRBD2. Per germline, CDR1 LNHDA and CDR2 SQIVND (reference sequence). CDR3 length: 15 amino acids. V trimming: 3 bases; J trimming: 5 bases; junction bases outside the gene matches: 4. CDR3 loop: CASSIASGRNNEQFF. In DNA form, the CDR3 reads TGTGCCAGTAGTATCGCTAGCGGGAGAAACAATGAGCAGTTCTTC.

The chain's CDR3 is CASSYSASGITDTQYF. For the CDR3, the DNA is TGTGCCAGCAGTTACTCCGCTAGCGGGATCACGGATACGCAGTATTTT. The chain has TRBV6-5 and TRBJ2-3; 9 bases line up with TRBD2. Per the germline V gene, CDR1 is MNHEY and CDR2 is SVGAGI. The J segment lost 6 bases and the V segment lost 0 bases, leaving 7 bases of the junction unmatched. This CDR3 has 16 amino acids.